Each of the 25 T cell receptor beta chains below was sequenced from the same sample in a study of blood T cell repertoires in COVID-19 (dated by TCRdb to between 2020 and 2021). Libraries were prepared through the immunoSEQ multiplex PCR assay. This immuneACCESS table, as held by TCRdb, lists in-frame sequences with V and J called but not all clones. Of the missing ones, under half trace to an unresolved V gene in checked studies; the others have no known cause. The sample records about 310,000 clones, 89% of which are singletons. Around a tenth of the sample is held by the ten biggest clonotypes. The sample comprised PBMCs or T cells enriched from blood (not recorded which). The receptors stem from a woman between 40 and 50 years old who had recovered from COVID-19.

The rearrangement uses TRBV10-1 and TRBJ2-1; 10 positions agree with TRBD2. The V segment lost 6 bases and the J segment 9 bases; nucleotides outside the gene matches: 11. This CDR3 spans 15 amino acids. The V gene's germline CDR1 is WNHNN and CDR2 SYGVQD (reference sequence). DNA for the CDR3: TGCGCCAGCAGCGTCCAGGCAGCGGGAGGGGGTGAGCAGTTCTTC. Translating it yields CASSVQAAGGGEQFF.

V usage is TRBV7-9 and J usage is TRBJ2-1; 10 bases are shared with TRBD2. The V gene's germline CDR1 is SEHNR and CDR2 FQNEAQ (reference sequence). The CDR3 spans 16 residues. The V gene end was trimmed by 5 bases and the J gene end by 8 bases; junction bases not matched to a gene: 12. CDR3 DNA: TGTGCCAGCAGCCCCAACGGGGCTAGCGGGAGTGATGAGCAGTTCTTC. Protein product: CASSPNGASGSDEQFF.

The V call is TRBV19, the J call TRBJ1-5, with 9 bases fitting TRBD1. Looked up from germline, CDR1 is LNHDA and CDR2 is SQIVND (reference sequence). The CDR3 sequence is 14 residues long. V dropped 5 bases and J dropped 7; count of bases not matched to a gene: 6. The CDR3 region is CASSVQGAGQPQHF. In DNA, the CDR3 is TGTGCCAGTAGTGTACAGGGGGCAGGACAGCCCCAGCATTTT. Filled out from reference TRBV19 and TRBJ1-5, the complete variable domain reads DGGITQSPKYLFRKEGQNVTLSCEQNLNHDAMYWYRQDPGQGLRLIYYSQIVNDFQKGDIAEGYSVSREKKESFPLTVTSAQKNPTAFYLCASSVQGAGQPQHFGDGTRLSIL.

V and J are TRBV7-2 and TRBJ1-1; D perhaps matches TRBD1 (6 bases). Germline V lookup: CDR1 SGHTA, CDR2 FQGNSA. V lost 3 bases, J lost 4 bases, and 12 bases lay in between. This CDR3 has 14 residues. CDR3 residues: CASSFPGDGTEAFF. CDR3 nucleotides: TGTGCCAGCAGCTTCCCAGGGGATGGCACTGAAGCTTTCTTT.

Concerning this clone itself: An end of the junction differs from the germline gene, which may be a read error. The chain uses TRBV3-1 (or the pseudogene TRBV3-2) and TRBJ2-1, with 8 bases fitting TRBD2. The CDR3 has 17 residues. The germline V gene has CDR1 LGHDT and CDR2 YNNKEL (reference sequence). The CDR3 DNA reads as TGTGCTAGCAGCCAAGAGAGGCGGGAGGCCGGGTCAGGGGAGCAGTTCTTC. Its translation: CASSQERREAGSGEQFF.

This clone was seen more than once but under ten times. This chain joins TRBV28 and TRBJ2-7; TRBD2 aligns across 8 bases. The junction had 8 bases not matched to a gene; V was cut back by 4 bases and J by 6 bases. Germline CDR1 and CDR2: MDHEN and SYDVKM. The length of the CDR3 is 14 residues. CDR3 sequence reads: CASSSASGFFEQYF. The CDR3 DNA sequence: TGTGCCAGCAGTTCGGCTAGCGGGTTCTTCGAGCAGTACTTC.

The genes are TRBV4-3 and TRBJ2-3; D gene uncertain. Trimming left V 0 bases short and J 3 bases short, with 7 bases between. The CDR3 loop spans 14 amino acids. Looked up from germline, CDR1 is LGHNA and CDR2 is YSLEER. The CDR3 region has the DNA TGCGCCAGCAGCCAAGATCTTACAACAGATACGCAGTATTTT. This sequence encodes CASSQDLTTDTQYF.

This chain joins TRBV6-1 and TRBJ2-5; 7 bases match TRBD1. CDR1 and CDR2 (germline): MNHNS, SASEGT. With V trimmed by 2 bases and J by 2 bases, 8 bases remained unmatched. The CDR3 sequence is 16 residues long. This chain's CDR3 is CASSENRGPFQETQYF. As DNA, the CDR3 is TGTGCCAGCAGTGAAAACAGGGGCCCCTTTCAAGAGACCCAGTACTTC.

The chain has TRBV7-8 and TRBJ2-7; TRBD1 is a possible D gene (5 bases). The V end lost 5 bases, the J end lost 3 bases, and 20 bases lay between the germline ends. The CDR3 length is 16 residues. CDR1 and CDR2 (germline): SGHVS, FQNEAQ. The CDR3 DNA follows: TGTGCCAGCAGCCCTCAACGGTTGGGGCGTGACTACGAGCAGTACTTC. It translates to CASSPQRLGRDYEQYF.

The table lists this clone with a count of one. The chain joins TRBV7-8 to TRBJ2-7, with 10 bases that match TRBD1. V lost 3 bases and J lost 3; bases outside the gene matches: 8. Germline V lookup: CDR1 SGHVS, CDR2 FQNEAQ. The CDR3 is made up of 16 amino acids. The chain's CDR3 is CASSLPGQGRNYEQYF. CDR3 in DNA: TGTGCCAGCAGCTTGCCGGGACAGGGGAGAAACTACGAGCAGTACTTC. The full variable domain, rest sourced from reference TRBV7-8 and TRBJ2-7, is GAGVSQSPRYKVAKRGQDVALRCDPISGHVSLFWYQQALGQGPEFLTYFQNEAQLDKSGLPSDRFFAERPEGSVSTLKIQRTQQEDSAVYLCASSLPGQGRNYEQYFGPGTRLTVT.

This chain uses TRBV7-9 with TRBJ1-2; D is perhaps TRBD1 (5 bases). V lost 7 bases and J 6 bases, leaving 12 bases between the germline ends. This CDR3 is 12 amino acids long. Looked up from germline, CDR1 is SEHNR and CDR2 is FQNEAQ (reference sequence). The DNA for the CDR3 is TGTGCCAGCACCTGGGGGGACCATGGCTACACCTTC. Amino acids: CASTWGDHGYTF.

The chain carries TRBV5-4 and TRBJ1-4, with 7 nucleotides matching TRBD1. The CDR3 runs 17 residues. In germline, CDR1 is SGHNT, CDR2 YYREEE (reference sequence). V trimming: 0 bases; J trimming: 0 bases; junction bases outside the gene matches: 5. The CDR3 nucleotides are TGTGCCAGCAGCTTGGATCAGGGGGATGCAACTAATGAAAAACTGTTTTTT. It translates to CASSLDQGDATNEKLFF.

The chain carries TRBV4-3 and TRBJ2-3; weak D call: TRBD2 (7 bases). CDR3 length: 16 amino acids. Trimming left V 0 bases short and J 8 bases short, with 18 bases between. Germline lookup yields CDR1 LGHNA and CDR2 YSLEER. CDR3 amino acids: CASSQDLTGGLSTQYF. The DNA of the CDR3 is TGCGCCAGCAGCCAAGATTTGACGGGGGGCCTTTCTACGCAGTATTTT.

The chain carries TRBV7-2 and TRBJ1-2, with 12 bases fitting TRBD1. V dropped 1 base and J dropped 7; count of bases not matched to a gene: 4. Per germline, CDR1 SGHTA and CDR2 FQGNSA. CDR3 length: 15 residues. DNA for the CDR3: TGTGCCAGCAGCTTAGGGGGACAGGGGGCTTTTGGCTACACCTTC. It specifies CASSLGGQGAFGYTF.

This chain links TRBV19 with TRBJ2-7, with TRBD2 matching 8 bases. After removal of 3 bases from V and 2 bases from J, the junction contained 12 bases not matched to a gene. The CDR3 has 17 residues. CDR1 is LNHDA, CDR2 SQIVND, per germline (reference sequence). DNA of the CDR3: TGTGCCAGTAGTATCGGCCCACAGCGGGGGACCGCCTACGAGCAGTACTTC. Its translation: CASSIGPQRGTAYEQYF.

This clone was counted many times. CDR3 loop: CASSVEIGQETQYF. The CDR3 region has the DNA TGTGCCAGCAGCGTAGAAATCGGTCAAGAGACCCAGTACTTC. The genes are TRBV9 and TRBJ2-5; D gene uncertain. CDR1 SGDLS and CDR2 YYNGEE come from the germline V gene. CDR3 size: 14 residues. V dropped 0 bases and J dropped 2 bases, with 8 bases sitting between them.

Turning to this clone: Other DNA sequences in the sample encode the same CDR3. The chain links TRBV7-2 to TRBJ2-7, with 10 bases lining up with TRBD1. V shed 5 bases and J 2 bases; nucleotides not matched to a gene: 6. CDR3 length: 15 residues. The germline gives CDR1 SGHTA, CDR2 FQGNSA. The CDR3 spells CASSPRTGGTYEQYF. CDR3 sequence (DNA): TGTGCCAGCAGCCCGCGGACAGGGGGGACCTACGAGCAGTACTTC.

This rearrangement joins TRBV21-1 to TRBJ2-3; the D call of TRBD2 is as the table states it, not checked on the DNA. TRBV21-1 is a documented pseudogene. The length of the CDR3 is 13 residues. The CDR3 spells CASSPRGKDTQYF. The DNA for the CDR3 is TGTGCCAGCAGCCCAAGAGGGAAGGATACGCAGTATTTT.

V usage is TRBV7-9 and J usage is TRBJ1-1, with 11 bases fitting TRBD1. Germline CDR1 and CDR2: SEHNR and FQNEAQ (reference sequence). After removal of 1 base from V and 11 bases from J, the junction contained 6 bases not matched to a gene. The CDR3 consists of 14 residues. CDR3 DNA: TGTGCCAGCAGCTTAGGGACAGGGGGCTTTCTGGCTTTCTTT. It yields the protein CASSLGTGGFLAFF.

The rearrangement links TRBV10-2 to TRBJ2-3; 7 nucleotides align to TRBD2. In germline, CDR1 is WSHSY, CDR2 SAAADI. This CDR3 spans 13 amino acids. After removal of 8 bases from V and 3 bases from J, the junction contained 5 bases not matched to a gene. The CDR3 is CASERGGTDTQYF. The DNA for the CDR3 is TGCGCCAGCGAGAGGGGAGGGACAGATACGCAGTATTTT.

The CDR3 bases are TGTGCCAGCAGCCCACGGACTAGCGGGAGGATGTATGAGCAGTTCTTC. Translated: CASSPRTSGRMYEQFF. The genes are TRBV11-3 and TRBJ2-1; 14 nucleotides line up with TRBD2. This CDR3 contains 16 residues. With V trimmed by 5 bases and J by 8 bases, 8 bases remained unmatched. Germline V gene lookup returns CDR1 SGHNT and CDR2 YENEEA.

This chain connects TRBV5-1 to TRBJ2-2; possibly TRBD1 for D (6 bases). This CDR3 spans 16 amino acids. V lost 4 bases and J lost 1, with 14 bases in between. Germline V gene lookup returns CDR1 SGHRS and CDR2 YFSETQ. CDR3 coding DNA: TGCGCCAGCAGCCCAGGACAGCGGTTGAACACCGGGGAGCTGTTTTTT. This gives the protein CASSPGQRLNTGELFF.

The chain is built from TRBV12-3 or TRBV12-4 and TRBJ1-1; tentatively, D is TRBD1 (5 bases). Trimming cost V 5 bases and J 4 bases, with 8 bases left between them. The CDR3 has 12 residues. CDR3 loop: CASSIGGTEAFF. The DNA of the CDR3 is TGTGCCAGCAGTATCGGGGGCACTGAAGCTTTCTTT.

This chain uses TRBV11-2 with TRBJ2-5; 13 bases align to TRBD2. The trim removed 1 base at V and 4 bases at J, leaving 6 bases unmatched. The CDR3 spans 17 residues. The V gene's germline CDR1 is SGHAT and CDR2 FQNNGV. The CDR3 nucleotides are TGTGCCAGCAGCTTAGGACTAGCGGGGGGCCGCACAGAGACCCAGTACTTC. This translates into CASSLGLAGGRTETQYF.

The chain carries TRBV28 and TRBJ1-1; 8 positions match TRBD1. Germline lookup yields CDR1 MDHEN and CDR2 SYDVKM. CDR3 size: 15 residues. With 3 bases clipped from V and 4 bases from J, the junction kept 7 bases outside the gene matches. The DNA of the CDR3 is TGTGCCAGCAGTTTCAGGGGGCTGGGCGGCACTGAAGCTTTCTTT. This translates into CASSFRGLGGTEAFF.